Listed below are T cell receptor beta chains from one sample, sequenced in a study of T cell repertoires in cytomegalovirus infection. TCRdb re-derived calls from the reads in MiXCR, one entry per CDR3 protein. The sample has 150,000 to 200,000 distinct CDR3 sequences, roughly 27% seen once. Material: PBMCs. All receptors derive from a human donor in good health (CMV status not recorded). Some clones in this sample may be carry-over from other donors' samples. CDR3s include the opening cysteine and the closing phenylalanine or tryptophan. D genes are given only for firm matches. Expanded clones get a size class; other rows say once, few or many, or leave the size out.

abundance,j_gene,v_gene,d_gene,CDR3nt,CDR3aa
.,TRBJ2-3,TRBV6-6,TRBD2,TGTGCCAGCAGTTACGAACTAGCGGGGGGGCCGGAGACAGATACGCAGTATTTT,CASSYELAGGPETDTQYF
few,TRBJ1-3,TRBV7-2,.,TGTGCCAGCAGCTTAGCGTTGACAGCTAGCTCTGGAAACACCATATATTTT,CASSLALTASSGNTIYF
.,TRBJ1-1,TRBV5-1,TRBD1,TGCGCCAGCAGCTTTCAGACAGGGGCCCACCGGAACACTGAAGCTTTCTTT,CASSFQTGAHRNTEAFF
once,TRBJ1-6,TRBV3-1,.,TGTGCCAGCAGCCAACTACCTGACAGTCGAAATTCACCCCTCCACTTT,CASSQLPDSRNSPLHF
.,TRBJ1-2,TRBV15,TRBD1,TGTGCCACCAGCGGACAGGGAAACTATGGCTACACCTTC,CATSGQGNYGYTF
.,TRBJ1-1,TRBV29-1,.,TGCAGCGTCCCCCGGGGGCGTAGGACTGAAGCTTTCTTT,CSVPRGRRTEAFF
.,TRBJ2-7,TRBV7-2,.,TGTGCCAGCAGCTTACAGACTGAGAACGAGCTGTACTTC,CASSLQTENELYF
.,TRBJ2-1,TRBV5-1,TRBD1,TGCGCCAGCAGCTTGTTATTCACTGGGACAGACTACAATGAGCAGTTCTTC,CASSLLFTGTDYNEQFF
many,TRBJ1-1,TRBV7-3,.,TGTGCCAGCAGTTTAGGGGGTTTCACTGAAGCTTTCTTT,CASSLGGFTEAFF
.,TRBJ2-7,TRBV6-6,.,TGTGCCAGCATGAAGAACACCCTCCCCTACGAGCAGTACTTC,CASMKNTLPYEQYF